This passage covers 5 T cell receptor beta chains from one sample sequenced in a study of radiation and T cells in renal cell carcinoma (dated by TCRdb to about 2020). The receptor library was made with the immunoSEQ multiplex PCR assay. TCRdb stores this immuneACCESS table with in-frame sequences only. Part of the clones is absent; in the studies checked, under half of the shortfall reflects unresolved V genes, and no reason is known for the rest. Present in this sample are about 61,000 clones, over 70% of which were seen just once. Clones ranked in the top ten supply roughly 8% of the sample. Explained via the paper, the time point label denotes: baseline pretreatment blood. The meaning of the sample's treatment or condition label: 15 Gy SBRT to primary tumor, nephrectomy 4 weeks later. The sample in question was blood, obtained from a patient whose treatment included radiotherapy and nephrectomy. The receptors stem from a man between 60 and 75 years old with renal cell carcinoma.

The V gene is TRBV19, the J gene TRBJ1-1, with TRBD1 matching 8 bases. Unmatched junction bases numbered 8, after V lost 7 bases and J lost 1 base. Germline V gene sequence: CDR1 LNHDA, CDR2 SQIVND (reference sequence). CDR3 size: 15 residues. The CDR3 DNA is TGTGCCAGTACTAGGGGCGGGACAGGGAACACTGAAGCTTTCTTT. Translated: CASTRGGTGNTEAFF.

The chain combines TRBV19 with TRBJ2-3; 8 bases match TRBD2. CDR1 LNHDA and CDR2 SQIVND come from the germline V gene (reference sequence). The V segment lost 8 bases and the J segment 4 bases; nucleotides outside the gene matches: 5. The CDR3 is made up of 13 amino acids. The CDR3 protein is CASQAAGADTQYF. Written as DNA, the CDR3 is TGTGCCAGTCAAGCAGCGGGAGCAGATACGCAGTATTTT.

The chain has TRBV6-1 and TRBJ2-7; TRBD1 or TRBD2 may be the D gene (5 bases each). V lost 7 bases, J lost 5 bases, and 18 bases lay in between. The CDR3 sequence is 14 residues long. Germline assignment: CDR1 MNHNS and CDR2 SASEGT. This CDR3 is CASKGEGMFDEQYF. The CDR3 DNA reads as TGTGCCAGCAAGGGAGAGGGGATGTTCGACGAGCAGTACTTC.

The chain uses TRBV29-1 and TRBJ1-3, with 8 bases lining up with TRBD1. Germline assignment: CDR1 SQVTM and CDR2 ANQGSEA. V dropped 6 bases and J dropped 0; count of bases not matched to a gene: 13. The CDR3 has 17 residues. Written as DNA, the CDR3 is TGCAGCGTCCCACCCCCGGGACAGGACTTCTCTGGAAACACCATATATTTT. This translates into CSVPPPGQDFSGNTIYF.

This clone has a single count. A junction end diverges from the germline sequence, so it may reflect a read error. This rearrangement joins TRBV6-5 to TRBJ1-2; D may be TRBD1 (6 bases). The CDR3 has 14 amino acids. Germline CDR1 and CDR2: MNHEY and SVGAGI. The CDR3 DNA reads TGTGCCAGCAGTTACCAACAGGGAAACTATAGCTACACCTTC. Amino acids: CASSYQQGNYSYTF.